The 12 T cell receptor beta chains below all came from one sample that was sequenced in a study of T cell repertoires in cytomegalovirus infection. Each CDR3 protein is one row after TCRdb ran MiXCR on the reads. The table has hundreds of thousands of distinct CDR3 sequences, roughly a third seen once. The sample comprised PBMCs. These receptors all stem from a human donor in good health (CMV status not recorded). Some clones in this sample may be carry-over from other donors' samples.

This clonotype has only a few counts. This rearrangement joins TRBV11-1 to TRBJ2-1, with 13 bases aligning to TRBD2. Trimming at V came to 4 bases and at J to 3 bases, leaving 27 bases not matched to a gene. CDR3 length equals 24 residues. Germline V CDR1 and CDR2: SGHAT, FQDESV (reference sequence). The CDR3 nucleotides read TGTGCCAGCAGCTATGAAGGGTGGGGGACTAGCGGGACCAATACACCTCAATACTACAATGAGCAGTTCTTC. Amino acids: CASSYEGWGTSGTNTPQYYNEQFF.

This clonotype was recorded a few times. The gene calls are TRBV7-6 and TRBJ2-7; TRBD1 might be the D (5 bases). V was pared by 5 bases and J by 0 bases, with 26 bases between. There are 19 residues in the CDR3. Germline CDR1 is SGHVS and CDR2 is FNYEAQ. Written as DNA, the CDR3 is TGTGCCAGCAGCCCATACCTCGACAGCCCCCAGAAGAGCTCCTACGAGCAGTACTTC. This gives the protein CASSPYLDSPQKSSYEQYF.

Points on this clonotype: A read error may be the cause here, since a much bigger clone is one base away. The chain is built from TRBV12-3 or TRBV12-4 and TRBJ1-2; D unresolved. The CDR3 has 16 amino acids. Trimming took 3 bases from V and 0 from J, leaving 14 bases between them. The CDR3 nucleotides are TGTGCCAGCAGTTTTCAAATAGGGAGTGCTAACTATGGCTACACCTTC. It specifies CASSFQIGSANYGYTF.

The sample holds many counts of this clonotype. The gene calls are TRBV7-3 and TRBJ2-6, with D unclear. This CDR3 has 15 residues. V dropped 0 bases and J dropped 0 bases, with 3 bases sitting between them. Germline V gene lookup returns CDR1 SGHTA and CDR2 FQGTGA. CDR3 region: CASSLTPSGANVLTF. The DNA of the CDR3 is TGTGCCAGCAGCTTAACGCCCTCTGGGGCCAACGTCCTGACTTTC.

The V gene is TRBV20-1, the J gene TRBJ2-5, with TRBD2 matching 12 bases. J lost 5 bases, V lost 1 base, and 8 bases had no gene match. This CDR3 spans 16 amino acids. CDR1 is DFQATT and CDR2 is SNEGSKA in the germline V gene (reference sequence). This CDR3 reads CSARAASGGARETQYF. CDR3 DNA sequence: TGCAGTGCTAGAGCCGCTAGCGGGGGGGCTAGGGAGACCCAGTACTTC.

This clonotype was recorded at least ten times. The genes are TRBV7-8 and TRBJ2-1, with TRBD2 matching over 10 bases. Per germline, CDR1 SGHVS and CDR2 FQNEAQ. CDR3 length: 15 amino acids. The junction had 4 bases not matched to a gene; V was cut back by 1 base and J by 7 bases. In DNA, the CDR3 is TGTGCCAGCAGCTTAGAAGCGGGGGGGCATAATGAGCAGTTCTTC. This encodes CASSLEAGGHNEQFF.

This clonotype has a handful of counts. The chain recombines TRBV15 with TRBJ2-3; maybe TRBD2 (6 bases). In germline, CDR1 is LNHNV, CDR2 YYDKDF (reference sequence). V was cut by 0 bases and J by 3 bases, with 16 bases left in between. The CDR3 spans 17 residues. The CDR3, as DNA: TGTGCCACCAGCAGAGATGAGTTCGGGACTGGGACAGATACGCAGTATTTT. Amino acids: CATSRDEFGTGTDTQYF.

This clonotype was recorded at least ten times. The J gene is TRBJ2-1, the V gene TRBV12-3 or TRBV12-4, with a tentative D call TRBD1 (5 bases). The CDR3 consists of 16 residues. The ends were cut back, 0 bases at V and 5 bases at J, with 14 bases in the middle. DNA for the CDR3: TGTGCCAGCAGTTTAGCGCTAAGAAGGGGCAACAATGAGCAGTTCTTC. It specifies CASSLALRRGNNEQFF.

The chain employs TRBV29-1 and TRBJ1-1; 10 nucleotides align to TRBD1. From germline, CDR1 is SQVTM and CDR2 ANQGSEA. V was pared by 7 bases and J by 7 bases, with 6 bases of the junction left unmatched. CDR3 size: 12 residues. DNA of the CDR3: TGCAGCGCTGAGACAGGGGGCGGTGAAGCTTTCTTT. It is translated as CSAETGGGEAFF.

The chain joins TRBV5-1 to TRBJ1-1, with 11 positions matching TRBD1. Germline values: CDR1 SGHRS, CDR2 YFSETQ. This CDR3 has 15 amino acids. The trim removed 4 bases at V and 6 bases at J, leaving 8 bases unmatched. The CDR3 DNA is TGCGCCAGCAGCATGACCGGGACAGGGGGGTCTGAAGCTTTCTTT. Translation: CASSMTGTGGSEAFF.

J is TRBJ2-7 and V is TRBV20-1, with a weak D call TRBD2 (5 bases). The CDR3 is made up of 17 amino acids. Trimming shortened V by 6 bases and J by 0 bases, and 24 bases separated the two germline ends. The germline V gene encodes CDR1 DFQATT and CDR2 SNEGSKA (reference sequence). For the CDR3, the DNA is TGCAGTGCAAGATCAACTAGGACCGCTGGTTTCTCCTACGAGCAGTACTTC. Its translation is CSARSTRTAGFSYEQYF.

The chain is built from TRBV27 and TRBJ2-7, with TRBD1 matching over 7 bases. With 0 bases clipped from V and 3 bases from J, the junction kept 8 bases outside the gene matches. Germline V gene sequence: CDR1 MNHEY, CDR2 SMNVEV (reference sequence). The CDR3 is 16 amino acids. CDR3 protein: CASSLSTGTVYYEQYF. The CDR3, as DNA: TGTGCCAGCAGTTTATCGACCGGGACAGTATACTACGAGCAGTACTTC.